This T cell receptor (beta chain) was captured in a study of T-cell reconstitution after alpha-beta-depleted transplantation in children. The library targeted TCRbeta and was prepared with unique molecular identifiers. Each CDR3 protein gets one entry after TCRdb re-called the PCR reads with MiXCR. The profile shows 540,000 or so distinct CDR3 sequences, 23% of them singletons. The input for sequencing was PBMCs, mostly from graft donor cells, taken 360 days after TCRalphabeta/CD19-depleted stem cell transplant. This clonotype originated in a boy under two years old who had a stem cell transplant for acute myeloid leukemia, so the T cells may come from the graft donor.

CDR3 sequence (DNA): TGTGCCAGCAGTGGACAGGGAGGCACCTACAATGAGCAGTTCTTC. It codes for CASSGQGGTYNEQFF. This sequence joins TRBV25-1 and TRBJ2-1, with a possible D match to TRBD1 (7 bases). CDR3 size: 15 residues. Trimming took off 4 bases at V and 2 bases at J, with 12 bases between the two ends. The germline CDR1 and CDR2 sequences are MGHDK and SYGVNS.